The TCR beta chain under discussion was sequenced for a study of CD8+ T cells in alopecia areata. Study-wide background: The study gave treated patients oral tofacitinib at 5 to 10 mg twice daily. Affected scalp percentage gauged treated patients' severity. General study results and limits: Persistence in scalp and blood during tofacitinib was observed for many expanded lesional clones.

As to this clone: Its antigen is undetermined.

Treatment indicated: oral pan-JAK inhibitor, 5-10 mg twice daily. Peripheral blood, together with lesional scalp punch biopsies, was collected from alopecia areata patients. As the sequencing template, cDNA was produced by extracting RNA and reverse transcribing it. Produced via immunoSEQ multiplex PCR; TCRdb's table is partial and in-frame only. The sample carries 270,000 or so clones, nearly 60% recorded once. This TCR derives from a human donor with alopecia areata. The material was CD4+ T cells sorted from blood, obtained at week 24, from a patient treated with tofacitinib.

Here the CDR3 reads CASRGTGDYNEQFF. For the CDR3, the DNA is TGTGCCAGCCGCGGGACAGGGGATTACAATGAGCAGTTCTTC. The V and J genes are TRBV19 and TRBJ2-1, with TRBD1 identical over 10 bases. The V and J ends lost 9 bases and 4 bases, in that order; junction bases with no gene match: 6. The CDR3 runs 14 residues. The V gene's germline CDR1 is LNHDA and CDR2 SQIVND (reference sequence).